This T cell receptor (beta chain) was retrieved from a study of blood T cell repertoires in COVID-19. The overall study: From the United States, Italy and Spain came samples of acute and convalescent COVID-19. T cells, B-cell-depleted T cells, or PBMCs supplied cDNA or gDNA.

TCRdb's table, derived via immunoSEQ multiplex PCR, lists solely in-frame clones and lacks some. This table has about 53,000 clones, about 77% appearing once. Germline lookup yields CDR1 SGHNT and CDR2 YENEEA. CDR3 size: 16 residues. The V gene end was trimmed by 6 bases and the J gene end by 2 bases; junction bases not matched to a gene: 9. The table lists this clone with many counts. This TCR was recovered from a man in his 70s with active or convalescent COVID-19. The sequencing sample was made of peripheral blood. The V and J genes are TRBV11-3 and TRBJ1-1, with 10 positions matching TRBD1. The CDR3 spells CASRPGQGDPNTEAFF. CDR3 in DNA: TGTGCCAGCAGACCTGGACAGGGGGATCCCAACACTGAAGCTTTCTTT.